This T cell receptor (beta chain) was sequenced during a study of STAT5B mutations in CD4+ large granular lymphocyte leukemia. Study observations and caveats: 8/27 top patient clones versus 2/35 control clones were TRBV06-family. Around 25% of private leukemic clonotypes occurred rarely in other patients' non-leukemic repertoires.

Sequencing was at survey level. Original processing notes: The detection floor for productive clonotype frequency was 2.59 x 10-5. Sequencing was performed with immunoSEQ multiplex PCR; in TCRdb, only in-frame clones are kept and a portion is missing. V and J calls and clone size are as listed in that table; D and trimming were resolved from the DNA. The sample carries more than 30,000 clones, roughly nine tenths recorded once. The CDR3 is 13 residues long. Germline V gene lookup returns CDR1 MNHEY and CDR2 SMNVEV (reference sequence). V shed 1 base and J shed 6 bases, with 6 bases lying between them. Remarks on this clone: The antigen is undetermined.

The source is a human donor in good health. The chain carries TRBV27 and TRBJ2-2; D may be TRBD2 (5 bases). Material: CD4+ T cells from blood buffy coats. DNA for the CDR3: TGTGCCAGCAGTTTATTGGGAGCCGGGGAGCTGTTTTTT. Its protein is CASSLLGAGELFF.